This T cell receptor beta chain emerged from a study of blood T cell repertoires in COVID-19. On the study more broadly: The samples span acute and convalescent COVID-19 from the United States, Italy and Spain. Sources were T cells, B-cell-depleted T cells, or PBMCs; the material itself was cDNA or gDNA.

Germline CDR1 and CDR2: SNHLY and FYNNEI. The CDR3 contains 16 residues. V lost 2 bases and J 2 bases, leaving 13 bases between the germline ends. Data came from immunoSEQ multiplex PCR; TCRdb stores just in-frame clones and leaves some out. The sample shows approximately 150,000 clones, 85% to 95% of them seen only once. The clonotype comes from a woman in her sixties with COVID-19, enrolled during active disease. The rearrangement uses TRBV2 and TRBJ1-3; D may be TRBD1 (6 bases). Source material: peripheral blood. The CDR3 protein is CASSERGRGTGNTIYF. The CDR3 DNA sequence: TGTGCCAGCAGTGAAAGGGGTAGGGGGACTGGAAACACCATATATTTT.